This T cell receptor beta chain came from a study of molecular identifiers for immune sequencing clone quantification. V dropped 1 base and J dropped 0 bases, with 9 bases sitting between them. Germline CDR1 is SGHTS and CDR2 is YDEGEE. The CDR3 is 15 amino acids. TCRdb re-derived calls from the PCR reads in MiXCR, one entry per CDR3 protein. The sample carries hundreds of thousands of distinct CDR3 sequences, 20% recorded once. Sequencing was carried out using naive CD8+ T cells from blood, with Jurkat cell RNA spiked in. Subset of the sample: FACS-sorted CD8+CD4-CCR7+CD45RA+ naive T cells. This TCR derives from a human donor in good health. Some libraries in this study had Jurkat cell RNA spiked in. The rearrangement joins TRBV5-8 to TRBJ2-3; D may be TRBD2 (6 bases). Here the CDR3 reads CASSLIGTSTDTQYF. CDR3 nucleotide sequence: TGTGCCAGCAGCTTGATAGGGACTAGCACAGATACGCAGTATTTT.